This TCR beta chain originates from a study of blood T cells in healthy people across ages. Primed by a sample-barcoded 5' primer and a J-beta primer mix, a second PCR proceeded for about 6 to 11 cycles. TCRdb fed the 5' RACE reads into MiXCR, producing one record per CDR3 protein. The sample lists roughly 1,800,000 distinct CDR3 sequences; 49% were seen once. The CDR3 is made up of 13 amino acids. Germline CDR1 MNHEY, CDR2 SVGAGI. This sequence was found in a woman aged 40-49 years in good health. The chain uses TRBV6-5 and TRBJ2-4; a weak D match, TRBD1 (5 bases). The J call may be in error: the DNA end matches TRBJ2-7 better. The sample was blood. CDR3 DNA: TGTGCCAGCAGTTACGACAGCCCCGACGAGCAGTACTTC. It codes for CASSYDSPDEQYF.